A selection of T cell receptor beta chains follows, all from one sample in a study of blood T cell repertoires in COVID-19. The repertoire was sequenced with immunoSEQ multiplex PCR; TCRdb's copy has only in-frame clones and lacks some. Counted here are over 200,000 clones, about four fifths occurring once; the ten biggest clones make up approximately 2%. Sequencing input: PBMCs or T cells enriched from blood (not recorded which). Receptors were obtained from a man in his 60s who had recovered from COVID-19. Each CDR3 is given with its conserved first and last residue. Each record gives: J gene, CDR3 length, V gene, clone size, CDR3 protein. Where a row states a size, it is once, few, many or the class of an expanded clone; other rows omit it.

j_gene: TRBJ2-7; len: 15; v_gene: TRBV29-1; abundance: NA; CDR3aa: CSVDFRDRGTYEQYF
j_gene: TRBJ1-6; len: 14; v_gene: TRBV28; abundance: NA; CDR3aa: CASRGTGANSPLHF
j_gene: TRBJ1-6; len: 15; v_gene: TRBV25-1; abundance: once; CDR3aa: CASSGGRDRESPLHF
j_gene: TRBJ2-7; len: 18; v_gene: TRBV13; abundance: once; CDR3aa: CASSLTVFTSGGAHEQYF
j_gene: TRBJ2-3; len: 17; v_gene: TRBV3-1/TRBV3-2; abundance: NA; CDR3aa: CASSQGPAGGGTDTQYF
j_gene: TRBJ1-3; len: 16; v_gene: TRBV2; abundance: NA; CDR3aa: CASSRLGGPSGNTIYF
j_gene: TRBJ1-5; len: 14; v_gene: TRBV19; abundance: few; CDR3aa: CASRAQGSNQPQHF
j_gene: TRBJ1-4; len: 14; v_gene: TRBV11-3; abundance: NA; CDR3aa: CASSLGQVNEKLFF
j_gene: TRBJ2-1; len: 17; v_gene: TRBV3-1/TRBV3-2; abundance: once; CDR3aa: CASKPSLGLAGNNEQFF
j_gene: TRBJ2-1; len: 15; v_gene: TRBV19; abundance: NA; CDR3aa: CASSIGGDPYNEQFF
j_gene: TRBJ1-1; len: 14; v_gene: TRBV5-6; abundance: few; CDR3aa: CASSLPRVNTEAFF
j_gene: TRBJ2-7; len: 15; v_gene: TRBV18; abundance: NA; CDR3aa: CASSEVPGQGSEQYF
j_gene: TRBJ2-3; len: 16; v_gene: TRBV18; abundance: NA; CDR3aa: CASSRGPSGPTDTQYF
j_gene: TRBJ2-7; len: 15; v_gene: TRBV9; abundance: NA; CDR3aa: CASSVYSGSGYEQYF
j_gene: TRBJ1-3; len: 16; v_gene: TRBV7-8; abundance: NA; CDR3aa: CASSLAAGDSGNTIYF
j_gene: TRBJ1-2; len: 13; v_gene: TRBV2; abundance: NA; CDR3aa: CASSESLSYGYTF
j_gene: TRBJ2-7; len: 18; v_gene: TRBV23-1; abundance: many; CDR3aa: CASSQSFLRLASRYEQYF
j_gene: TRBJ1-1; len: 14; v_gene: TRBV19; abundance: NA; CDR3aa: CASSMGGADTEAFF
j_gene: TRBJ2-5; len: 14; v_gene: TRBV6-5; abundance: NA; CDR3aa: CASRGAGGEETQYF
j_gene: TRBJ2-3; len: 17; v_gene: TRBV4-3; abundance: few; CDR3aa: CASSQVGGGGASDTQYF
j_gene: TRBJ2-2; len: 19; v_gene: TRBV7-6; abundance: NA; CDR3aa: CASSLVQIVAFANTGELFF
j_gene: TRBJ1-6; len: 17; v_gene: TRBV6-1; abundance: NA; CDR3aa: CASSELISSSYNSPLHF
j_gene: TRBJ1-1; len: 13; v_gene: TRBV2; abundance: NA; CDR3aa: CASSERSEVEAFF
j_gene: TRBJ2-3; len: 12; v_gene: TRBV11-2; abundance: once; CDR3aa: CASSRGTDTQYF
j_gene: TRBJ2-7; len: 14; v_gene: TRBV5-1; abundance: NA; CDR3aa: CASSSGTGGFEQYF
j_gene: TRBJ1-3; len: 16; v_gene: TRBV18; abundance: NA; CDR3aa: CASSPFDRGPGNTIYF
j_gene: TRBJ2-7; len: 15; v_gene: TRBV14; abundance: many; CDR3aa: CASSLGWTGAYEQYF
j_gene: TRBJ2-3; len: 12; v_gene: TRBV7-2; abundance: NA; CDR3aa: CASSLARDTQYF
j_gene: TRBJ1-5; len: 22; v_gene: TRBV3-1/TRBV3-2; abundance: few; CDR3aa: CASSQDRPGTASSDDSNQPQHF
j_gene: TRBJ1-5; len: 14; v_gene: TRBV7-8; abundance: NA; CDR3aa: CASSLMTGNQPQHF
j_gene: TRBJ1-4; len: 15; v_gene: TRBV6-1; abundance: NA; CDR3aa: CASSEVVRHLEKLFF
j_gene: TRBJ1-1; len: 18; v_gene: TRBV5-4; abundance: NA; CDR3aa: CASSLGRTGRTLNTEAFF
j_gene: TRBJ1-2; len: 17; v_gene: TRBV23-1; abundance: NA; CDR3aa: CASALPVQGARFYGYTF
j_gene: TRBJ2-1; len: 14; v_gene: TRBV7-6; abundance: NA; CDR3aa: CASSATERYNEQFF
j_gene: TRBJ1-4; len: 16; v_gene: TRBV15; abundance: NA; CDR3aa: CATSRDWGATNEKLFF
j_gene: TRBJ2-3; len: 15; v_gene: TRBV7-2; abundance: NA; CDR3aa: CASSLGGWETDTQYF
j_gene: TRBJ1-1; len: 15; v_gene: TRBV10-1; abundance: NA; CDR3aa: CASSGDRASNTEAFF
j_gene: TRBJ2-2; len: 14; v_gene: TRBV5-4; abundance: few; CDR3aa: CASSLDSYTGELFF
j_gene: TRBJ2-7; len: 16; v_gene: TRBV7-2; abundance: NA; CDR3aa: CASSLVARGGRDEQYF
j_gene: TRBJ2-7; len: 15; v_gene: TRBV7-2; abundance: once; CDR3aa: CASTPPVAGNYEQYF
j_gene: TRBJ2-3; len: 15; v_gene: TRBV4-2; abundance: NA; CDR3aa: CASSQDSQGGDTQYF
j_gene: TRBJ1-2; len: 15; v_gene: TRBV18; abundance: few; CDR3aa: CASSRGSPGTYGYTF
j_gene: TRBJ1-2; len: 16; v_gene: TRBV3-1/TRBV3-2; abundance: NA; CDR3aa: CASSLGQGSVGYGYTF
j_gene: TRBJ2-5; len: 11; v_gene: TRBV20-1; abundance: NA; CDR3aa: CSTPGGETQYF
j_gene: TRBJ1-1; len: 16; v_gene: TRBV24-1; abundance: NA; CDR3aa: CATSPQLLGQDTEAFF
j_gene: TRBJ1-2; len: 11; v_gene: TRBV29-1; abundance: NA; CDR3aa: CSVGQGGGYTF
j_gene: TRBJ1-2; len: 15; v_gene: TRBV6-5; abundance: NA; CDR3aa: CASSSGGGRYYGYTF
j_gene: TRBJ1-2; len: 15; v_gene: TRBV5-1; abundance: NA; CDR3aa: CASSLGGPAPGGYTF